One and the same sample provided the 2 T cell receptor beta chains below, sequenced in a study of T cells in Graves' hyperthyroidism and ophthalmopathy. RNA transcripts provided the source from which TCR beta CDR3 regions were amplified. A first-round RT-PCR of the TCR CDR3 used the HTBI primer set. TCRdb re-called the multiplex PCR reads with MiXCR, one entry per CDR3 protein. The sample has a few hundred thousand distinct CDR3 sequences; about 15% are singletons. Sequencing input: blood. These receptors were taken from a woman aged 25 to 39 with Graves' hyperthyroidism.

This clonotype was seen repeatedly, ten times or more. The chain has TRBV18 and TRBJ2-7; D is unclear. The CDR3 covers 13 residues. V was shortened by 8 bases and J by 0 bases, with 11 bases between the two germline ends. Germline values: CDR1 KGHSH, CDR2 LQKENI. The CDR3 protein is CASSPASSYEQYF. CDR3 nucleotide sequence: TGTGCCAGCAGTCCTGCGAGCTCCTACGAGCAGTACTTC.

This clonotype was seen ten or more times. CDR3 sequence reads: CASSVTGQGANTGELFF. The DNA of the CDR3 is TGTGCCAGCAGCGTTACGGGACAGGGGGCGAACACCGGGGAGCTGTTTTTT. The rearrangement uses TRBV3-1 and TRBJ2-2; 11 bases map to TRBD1. Germline assignment: CDR1 LGHDT and CDR2 YNNKEL (reference sequence). V was pared by 5 bases and J by 0 bases, with 5 bases of the junction left unmatched. This CDR3 has 17 amino acids.